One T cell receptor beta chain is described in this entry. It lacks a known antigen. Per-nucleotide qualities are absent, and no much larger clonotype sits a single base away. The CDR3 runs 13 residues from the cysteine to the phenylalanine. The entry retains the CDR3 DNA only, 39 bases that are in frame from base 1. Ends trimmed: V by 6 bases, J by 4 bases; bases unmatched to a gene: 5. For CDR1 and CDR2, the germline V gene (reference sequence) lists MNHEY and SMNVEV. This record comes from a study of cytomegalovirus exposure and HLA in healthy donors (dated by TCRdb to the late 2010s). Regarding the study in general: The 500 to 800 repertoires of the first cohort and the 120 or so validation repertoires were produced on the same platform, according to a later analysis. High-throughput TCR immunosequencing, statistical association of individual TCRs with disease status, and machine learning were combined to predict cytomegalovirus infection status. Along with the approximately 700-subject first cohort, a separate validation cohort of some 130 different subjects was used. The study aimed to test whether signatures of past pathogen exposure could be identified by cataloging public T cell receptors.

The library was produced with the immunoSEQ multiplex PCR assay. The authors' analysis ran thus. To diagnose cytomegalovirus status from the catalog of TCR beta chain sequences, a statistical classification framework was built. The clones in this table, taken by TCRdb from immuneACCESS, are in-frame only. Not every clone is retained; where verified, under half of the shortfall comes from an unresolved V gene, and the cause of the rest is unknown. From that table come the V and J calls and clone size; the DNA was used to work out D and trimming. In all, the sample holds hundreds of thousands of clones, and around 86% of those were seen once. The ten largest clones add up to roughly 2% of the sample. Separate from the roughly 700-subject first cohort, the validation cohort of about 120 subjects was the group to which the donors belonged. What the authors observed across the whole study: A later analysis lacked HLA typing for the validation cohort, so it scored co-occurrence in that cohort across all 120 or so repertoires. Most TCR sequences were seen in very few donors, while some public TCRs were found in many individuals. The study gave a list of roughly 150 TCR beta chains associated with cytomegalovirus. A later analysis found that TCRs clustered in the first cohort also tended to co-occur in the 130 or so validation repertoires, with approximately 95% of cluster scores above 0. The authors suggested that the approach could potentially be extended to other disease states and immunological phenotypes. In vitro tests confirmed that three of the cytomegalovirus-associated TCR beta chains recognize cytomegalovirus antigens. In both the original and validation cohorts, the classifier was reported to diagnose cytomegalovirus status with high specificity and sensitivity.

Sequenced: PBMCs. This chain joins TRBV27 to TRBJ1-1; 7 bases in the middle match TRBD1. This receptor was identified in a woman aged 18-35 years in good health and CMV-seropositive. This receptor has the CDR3 CASRTGRRTEAFF. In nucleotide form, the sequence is TGTGCCAGCAGGACAGGGCGCCGCACTGAAGCTTTCTTT.